This TCR beta chain was identified during a study of early T cells in non-severe SARS-CoV-2 infection. Study background: Bulk RNA from unsorted whole blood was sequenced; chains were unpaired. General observations from the study: Anti-spike CD8 responses were favored by VDJdb matching, which missed private and CD4 specificities.

Germline V gene data show CDR1 as SGHRS and CDR2 as YFSETQ. This CDR3 region has 13 residues. Between the trimmed V and J ends, which lost 4 bases and 3 bases, there was a span of 11 bases. The protocol attached unique molecular identifiers to individual cDNA molecules. TCRdb itself ran the 5' RACE reads through MiXCR, one entry per CDR3 protein. The sample records some 36,000 distinct CDR3 sequences, 6% to 8.5% being singletons. This clonotype was detected only a few times. The antigen is unknown. The sample was whole blood, taken at baseline. The chain has TRBV5-1 and TRBJ2-7, with D maybe TRBD1 (5 bases). The TCR originated in an adult who was a healthcare worker with PCR-confirmed SARS-CoV-2 infection or an uninfected control (not recorded which). The CDR3 DNA follows: TGCGCCAGCAGCCCAACAGGAAACTACGAGCAGTACTTC. It encodes CASSPTGNYEQYF.